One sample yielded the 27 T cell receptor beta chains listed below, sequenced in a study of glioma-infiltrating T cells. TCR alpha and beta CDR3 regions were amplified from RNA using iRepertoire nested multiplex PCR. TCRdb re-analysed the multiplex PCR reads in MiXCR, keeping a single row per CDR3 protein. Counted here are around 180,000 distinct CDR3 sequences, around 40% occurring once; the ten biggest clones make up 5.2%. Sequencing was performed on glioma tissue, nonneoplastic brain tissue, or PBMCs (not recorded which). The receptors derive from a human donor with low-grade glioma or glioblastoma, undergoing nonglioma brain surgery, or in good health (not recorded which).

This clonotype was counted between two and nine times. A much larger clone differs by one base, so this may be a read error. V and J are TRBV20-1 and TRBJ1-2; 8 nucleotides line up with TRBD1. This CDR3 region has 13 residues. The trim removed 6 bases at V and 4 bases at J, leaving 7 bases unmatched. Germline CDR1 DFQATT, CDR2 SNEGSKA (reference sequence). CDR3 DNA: TGCAGTGCAATCAGGGGGCCGGGCTATGGCTACACCTTC. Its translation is CSAIRGPGYGYTF.

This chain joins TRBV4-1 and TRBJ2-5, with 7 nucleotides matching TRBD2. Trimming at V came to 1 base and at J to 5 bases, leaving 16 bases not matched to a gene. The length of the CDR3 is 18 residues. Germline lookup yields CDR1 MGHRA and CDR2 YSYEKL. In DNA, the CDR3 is TGCGCCAGCAGCCAAGGATCCTTAGGGGAGGGCATACAGGAGACCCAGTACTTC. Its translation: CASSQGSLGEGIQETQYF.

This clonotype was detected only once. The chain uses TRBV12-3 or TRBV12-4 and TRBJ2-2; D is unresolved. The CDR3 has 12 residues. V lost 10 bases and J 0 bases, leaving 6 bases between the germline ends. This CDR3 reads CATKTNTGELFF. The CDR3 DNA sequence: TGTGCCACCAAAACGAACACCGGGGAGCTGTTTTTT.

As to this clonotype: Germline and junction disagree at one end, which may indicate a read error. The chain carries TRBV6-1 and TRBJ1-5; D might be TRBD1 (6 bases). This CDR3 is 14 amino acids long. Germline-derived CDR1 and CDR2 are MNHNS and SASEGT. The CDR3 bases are TGTGCCAGCGGAGGGGGTAGTAGCAATCAGCCCCAGCACTTT. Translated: CASGGGSSNQPQHF.

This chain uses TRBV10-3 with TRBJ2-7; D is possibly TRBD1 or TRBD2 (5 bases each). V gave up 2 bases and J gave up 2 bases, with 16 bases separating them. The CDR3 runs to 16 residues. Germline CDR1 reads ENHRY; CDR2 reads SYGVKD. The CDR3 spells CAISEGTGSPPYEQYF. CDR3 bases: TGTGCCATCAGTGAGGGGACCGGGTCCCCCCCCTACGAGCAGTACTTC.

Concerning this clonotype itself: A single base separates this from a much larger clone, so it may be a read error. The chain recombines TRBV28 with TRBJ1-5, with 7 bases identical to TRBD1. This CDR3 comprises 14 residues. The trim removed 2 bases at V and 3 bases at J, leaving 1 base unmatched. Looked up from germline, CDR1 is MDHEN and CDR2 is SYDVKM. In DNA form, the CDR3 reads TGTGCCAGCAGTTTAGACAGGGTCAATCAGCCCCAGCATTTT. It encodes CASSLDRVNQPQHF.

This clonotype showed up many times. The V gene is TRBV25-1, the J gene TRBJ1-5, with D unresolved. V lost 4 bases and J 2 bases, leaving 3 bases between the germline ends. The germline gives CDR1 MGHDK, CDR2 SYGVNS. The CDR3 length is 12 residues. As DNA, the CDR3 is TGTGCCAGCAGTGTGGGCAATCAGCCCCAGCATTTT. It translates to CASSVGNQPQHF. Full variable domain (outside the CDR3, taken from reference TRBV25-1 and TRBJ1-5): EADIYQTPRYLVIGTGKKITLECSQTMGHDKMYWYQQDPGMELHLIHYSYGVNSTEKGDLSSESTVSRIRTEHFPLTLESARPSHTSQYLCASSVGNQPQHFGDGTRLSIL.

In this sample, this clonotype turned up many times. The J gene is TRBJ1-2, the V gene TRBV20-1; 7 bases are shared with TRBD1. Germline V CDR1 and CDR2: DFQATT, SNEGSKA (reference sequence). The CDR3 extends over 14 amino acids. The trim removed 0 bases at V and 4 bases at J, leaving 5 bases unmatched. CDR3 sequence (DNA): TGCAGTGCTAGAGACTTACAGGGGTTCTATGGCTACACCTTC. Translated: CSARDLQGFYGYTF.

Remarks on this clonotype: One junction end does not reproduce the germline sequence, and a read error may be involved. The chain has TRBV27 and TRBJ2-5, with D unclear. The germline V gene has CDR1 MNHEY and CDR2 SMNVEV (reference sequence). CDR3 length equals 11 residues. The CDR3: CASSLIYTLEF. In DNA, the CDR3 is TGTGCCAGCAGCTTAATTTATACGTTGGAATTT.

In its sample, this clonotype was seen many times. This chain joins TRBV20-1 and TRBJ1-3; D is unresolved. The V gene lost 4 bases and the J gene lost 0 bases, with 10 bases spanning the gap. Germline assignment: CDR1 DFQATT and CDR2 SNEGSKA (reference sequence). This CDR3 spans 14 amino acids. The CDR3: CSATESNSGNTIYF. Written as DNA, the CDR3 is TGCAGTGCTACCGAGAGTAACTCTGGAAACACCATATATTTT.

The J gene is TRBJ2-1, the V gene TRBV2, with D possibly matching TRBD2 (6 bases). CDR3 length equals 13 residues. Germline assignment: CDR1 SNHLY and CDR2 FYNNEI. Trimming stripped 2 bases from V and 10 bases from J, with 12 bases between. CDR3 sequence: CASSEWRGLEQFF. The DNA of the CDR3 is TGTGCCAGCAGTGAATGGAGGGGACTCGAGCAGTTCTTC.

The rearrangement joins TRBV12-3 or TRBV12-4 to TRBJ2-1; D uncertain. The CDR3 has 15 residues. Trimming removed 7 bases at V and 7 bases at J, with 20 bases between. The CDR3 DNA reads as TGTGCCAGCATTCAGTCTTACGGCGGACCGAATGAGCAGTTCTTC. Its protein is CASIQSYGGPNEQFF.

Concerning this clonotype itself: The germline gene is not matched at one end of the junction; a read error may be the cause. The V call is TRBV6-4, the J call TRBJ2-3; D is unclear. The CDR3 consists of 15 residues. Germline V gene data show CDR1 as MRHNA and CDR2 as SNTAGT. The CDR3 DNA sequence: TGTGCCAGCAGTGACTCTTTGAGTTCCACAGATGCGCAGTATTTT. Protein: CASSDSLSSTDAQYF.

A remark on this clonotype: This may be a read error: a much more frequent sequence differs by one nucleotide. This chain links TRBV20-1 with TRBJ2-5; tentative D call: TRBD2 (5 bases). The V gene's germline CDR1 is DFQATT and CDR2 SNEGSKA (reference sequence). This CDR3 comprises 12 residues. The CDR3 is CSGVDYQETQDF. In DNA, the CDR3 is TGCAGTGGCGTAGACTATCAAGAGACCCAGGACTTC.

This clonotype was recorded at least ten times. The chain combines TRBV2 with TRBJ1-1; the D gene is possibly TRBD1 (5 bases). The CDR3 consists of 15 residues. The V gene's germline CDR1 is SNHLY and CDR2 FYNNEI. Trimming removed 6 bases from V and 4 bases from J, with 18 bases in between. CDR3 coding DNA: TGTGCCAGCAGAAAAGGTAGGGGATTTGGCACTGAAGCTTTCTTT. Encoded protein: CASRKGRGFGTEAFF.

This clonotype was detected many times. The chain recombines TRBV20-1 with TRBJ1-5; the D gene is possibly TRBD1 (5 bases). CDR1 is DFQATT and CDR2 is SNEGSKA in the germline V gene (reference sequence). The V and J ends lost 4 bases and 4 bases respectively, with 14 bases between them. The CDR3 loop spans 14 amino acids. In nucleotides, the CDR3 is TGCAGTGCTACGGAGCGGGGGGGGAATCAGCCCCAGCATTTT. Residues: CSATERGGNQPQHF.

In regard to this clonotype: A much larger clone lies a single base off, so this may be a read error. The CDR3 region is CASRALAGAYNEQFF. The CDR3, as DNA: TGTGCCAGCAGGGCACTAGCGGGGGCCTACAATGAGCAGTTCTTC. The chain employs TRBV2 and TRBJ2-1; 11 nucleotides align to TRBD2. CDR3 length: 15 amino acids. After removal of 6 bases from V and 2 bases from J, the junction contained 3 bases not matched to a gene. The germline V gene encodes CDR1 SNHLY and CDR2 FYNNEI.

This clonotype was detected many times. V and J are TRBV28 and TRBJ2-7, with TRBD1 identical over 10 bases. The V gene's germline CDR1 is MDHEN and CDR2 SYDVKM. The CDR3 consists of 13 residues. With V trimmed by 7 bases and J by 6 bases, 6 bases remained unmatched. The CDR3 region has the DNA TGTGCCAGCATTGGGACAGGGGTACTCGAGCAGTACTTC. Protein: CASIGTGVLEQYF.

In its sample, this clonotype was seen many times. The CDR3 DNA reads as TGTGCCAGCAGAATTATCGAGGCCAGGAGGGATACGCAGTATTTT. This codes for CASRIIEARRDTQYF. The rearrangement joins TRBV7-2 to TRBJ2-3; the D gene is possibly TRBD2 (5 bases). The CDR3 extends over 15 amino acids. Trimming took off 6 bases at V and 6 bases at J, with 19 bases between the two ends. Germline V CDR1 and CDR2: SGHTA, FQGNSA.

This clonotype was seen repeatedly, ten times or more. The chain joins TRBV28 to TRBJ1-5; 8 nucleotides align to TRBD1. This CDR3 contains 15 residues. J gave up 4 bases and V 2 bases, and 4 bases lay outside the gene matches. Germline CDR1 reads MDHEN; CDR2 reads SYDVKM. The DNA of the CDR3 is TGTGCCAGCAGTTTAGTGGACAGGGAGAATCAGCCCCAGCATTTT. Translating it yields CASSLVDRENQPQHF.

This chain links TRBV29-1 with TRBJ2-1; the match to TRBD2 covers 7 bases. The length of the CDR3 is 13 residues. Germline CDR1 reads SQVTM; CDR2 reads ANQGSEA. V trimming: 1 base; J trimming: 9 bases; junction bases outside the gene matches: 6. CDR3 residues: CSVEGPGGFEQFF. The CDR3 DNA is TGCAGCGTTGAAGGTCCGGGAGGTTTTGAGCAGTTCTTC.

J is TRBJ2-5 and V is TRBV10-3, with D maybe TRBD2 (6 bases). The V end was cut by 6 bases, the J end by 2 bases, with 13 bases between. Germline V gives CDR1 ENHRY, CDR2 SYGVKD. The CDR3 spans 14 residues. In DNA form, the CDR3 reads TGTGCCATCAGGGATGCTAGCGCGCAAGAGACCCAGTACTTC. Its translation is CAIRDASAQETQYF.

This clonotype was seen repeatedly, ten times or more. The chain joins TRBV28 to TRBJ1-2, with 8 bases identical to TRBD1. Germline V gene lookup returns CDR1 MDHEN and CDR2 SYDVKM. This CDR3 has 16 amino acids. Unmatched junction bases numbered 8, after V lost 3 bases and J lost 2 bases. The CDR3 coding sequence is TGTGCCAGCAGTTTGATCGTGGACAGGGCGAACTATGGCTACACCTTC. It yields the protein CASSLIVDRANYGYTF.

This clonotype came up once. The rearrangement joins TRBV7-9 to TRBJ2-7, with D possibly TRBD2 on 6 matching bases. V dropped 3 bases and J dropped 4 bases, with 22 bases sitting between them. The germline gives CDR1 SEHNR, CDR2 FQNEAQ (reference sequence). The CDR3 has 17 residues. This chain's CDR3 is CASSLYTGTPERYEQYF. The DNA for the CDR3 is TGTGCCAGCAGCTTGTATACCGGGACTCCTGAAAGATACGAGCAGTACTTC.

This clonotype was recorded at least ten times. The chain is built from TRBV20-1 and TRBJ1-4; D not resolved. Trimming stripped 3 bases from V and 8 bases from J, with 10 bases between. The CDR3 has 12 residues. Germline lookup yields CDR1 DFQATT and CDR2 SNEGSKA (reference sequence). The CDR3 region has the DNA TGCAGTGCTAGTAGTAGCCCGGAAAAACTGTTTTTT. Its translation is CSASSSPEKLFF.

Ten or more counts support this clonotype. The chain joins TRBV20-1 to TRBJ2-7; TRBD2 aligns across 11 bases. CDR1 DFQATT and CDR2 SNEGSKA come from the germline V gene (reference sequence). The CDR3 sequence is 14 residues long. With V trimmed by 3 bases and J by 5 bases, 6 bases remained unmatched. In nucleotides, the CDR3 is TGCAGTGCTAGGGATAGCGGGAGGGTCCACGAGCAGTACTTC. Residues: CSARDSGRVHEQYF.

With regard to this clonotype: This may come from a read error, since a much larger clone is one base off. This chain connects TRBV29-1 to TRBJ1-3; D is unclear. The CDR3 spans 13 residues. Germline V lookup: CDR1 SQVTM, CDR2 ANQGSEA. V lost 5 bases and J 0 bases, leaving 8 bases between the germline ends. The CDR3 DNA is TGCAGCGTTCAACATGCCTCTGGAAACACCATATATTTT. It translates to CSVQHASGNTIYF. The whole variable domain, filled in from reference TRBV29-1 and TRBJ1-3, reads SAVISQKPSRDICQRGTSLTIQCQVDSQVTMMFWYRQQPGQSLTLIATANQGSEATYESGFVIDKFPISRPNLTFSTLTVSNMSPEDSSIYLCSVQHASGNTIYFGEGSWLTVV.